The source of this TCR beta chain is a study of T cells in Graves' hyperthyroidism and ophthalmopathy. General study results and limits: Ophthalmopathy could be told apart from stable hyperthyroidism with a 13 V-J model. Among thyroid clonotypes expanded above 0.001, most also appeared in blood. Model output signaled ophthalmopathy a median roughly 6.1 months ahead of onset.

The CDR3 regions of TCR beta were amplified from RNA transcripts. Primed by the HTBI set, a first-round RT-PCR was run on the TCR CDR3. TCRdb reprocessed the multiplex PCR reads with MiXCR, giving one entry per CDR3 protein. The table includes under 600,000 distinct CDR3 sequences, around 16% detected once. This clonotype has at least ten counts. Its antigen is still unknown. Diagnostic assessment was based on clinical symptoms, serum thyroxine and TRAb, thyroid ultrasound and orbital computed tomography. V was clipped by 4 bases and J by 0 bases, with 12 bases between them. The CDR3 contains 15 residues. The germline V gene has CDR1 LGHDT and CDR2 YNNKEL (reference sequence).

The sequence was obtained from a woman aged 40 to 50 with Graves' ophthalmopathy. The chain combines TRBV3-1 with TRBJ1-2; tentative D call: TRBD1 (5 bases). Sequences were obtained from blood. In DNA form, the CDR3 reads TGTGCCAGCAGCCCCCGGGACTTCACTAACTATGGCTACACCTTC. Amino acids: CASSPRDFTNYGYTF.